This T cell receptor beta chain was captured by sequencing in a study of shared T cell receptors in the human thymus. This CDR3 comprises 17 residues. Germline V CDR1 and CDR2: MNHEY, SMNVEV (reference sequence). J was trimmed by 5 bases and V by 5 bases; bases with no gene match: 17. TCRdb keeps only in-frame clones here, not all; method: immunoSEQ multiplex PCR. The sample has some 640,000 clones, around 87% seen once. The sample was also linked to a second study, of human thymus T cells. That work contributes: The source of the thymus tissue was resections taken during corrective heart surgery.

V usage is TRBV27 and J usage is TRBJ1-1, with TRBD1 matching over 7 bases. The sequence was obtained from a boy under two years old with a congenital heart defect. Sequences were obtained from thymocytes. CDR3 nucleotides: TGTGCCAGCAGTCACCTGGACAGGACCTTGAGTTCAACTGAAGCTTTCTTT. Encoded protein: CASSHLDRTLSSTEAFF.